This T cell receptor beta chain emerged from a study of shared clonotypes between healthy human individuals. Study-wide background: Every donor yielded three CD4 naive, three CD4 memory, two CD8 naive and one CD8 memory plate. Study observations and caveats: The naive CD4 repertoires of a handful of donors were compared, and around 4.7% of clonotypes were shared.

V shed 4 bases and J 5 bases; nucleotides not matched to a gene: 13. The CDR3 is made up of 17 amino acids. Germline loops: CDR1 SGHDN, CDR2 FVKESK. HIV-negative, healthy adults without recent acute infections or vaccinations were the donors. Under the authors' procedure: Junction-only sequences without quality scores came from ImmunoSEQ, so filtering differed. Method: immunoSEQ multiplex PCR; TCRdb's copy keeps in-frame clones and lacks some. The DNA was the basis for D and trimming; V, J and clone size are from that table. Of 1,100,000 or so clones listed, about 84% were seen once; the top ten hold approximately 0.5%. This clone showed up just a few times. As yet, its antigen is unknown.

The chain uses TRBV14 and TRBJ2-1, with TRBD2 matching over 8 bases. The sample taken for sequencing was memory CD4+ T cells from PBMCs. Subset noted: CD45RA-negative fraction. The sequence came from a man younger than 30 in good health. Some clones in this sample may be carry-over from other donors' samples. CDR3 loop: CASSRQSGTRENNEQFF. The CDR3 DNA sequence: TGTGCCAGCAGCCGCCAGAGCGGGACTAGGGAAAACAATGAGCAGTTCTTC.